A selection of T cell receptor beta chains follows, all from one sample in a study of type 1 regulatory T cells. TCRdb used MiXCR to reprocess the reads, holding one entry per CDR3 protein. The sample records about 2,500 distinct CDR3 sequences, less than 7% being singletons. Sequencing was performed on CD4+ T cells, either the whole sample or a sorted fraction (not recorded which). The source of these receptors is a human donor in good health. The CDR3 runs from the conserved cysteine through the conserved F or W. D genes are given only for firm matches. Some rows have no size entry. The others give once, few or many, or a class for an expanded clone.

CSVRTDSYEQYF | TGCAGCGTTCGGACAGACTCCTACGAGCAGTACTTC | TRBV29-1 | - | medium-sized | TRBJ2-7 | 12
CATSDFKATVTGELFF | TGTGCCACCAGTGATTTCAAGGCTACGGTGACCGGGGAGCTGTTTTTT | TRBV24-1 | - | medium-sized | TRBJ2-2 | 16
CASSPGGQETQYF | TGTGCCAGCAGTCCTGGGGGCCAAGAGACCCAGTACTTC | TRBV25-1 | - | medium-sized | TRBJ2-5 | 13
CASSPTPIGSYNEQFF | TGTGCCAGCAGCCCTACCCCCATAGGGTCCTACAATGAGCAGTTCTTC | TRBV5-4 | - | medium-sized | TRBJ2-1 | 16
CASSLQGSQGSAGNQPQHF | TGTGCCAGCAGTTTACAGGGCAGTCAGGGGTCCGCGGGCAATCAGCCCCAGCATTTT | TRBV27 | - | medium-sized | TRBJ1-5 | 19
CASSLASRQGGADMQYF | TGTGCCAGCAGCTTAGCCAGTAGACAGGGAGGTGCAGATATGCAGTATTTT | TRBV7-8 | - | medium-sized | TRBJ2-3 | 17
CASSLTPILNLEAFF | TGTGCCAGCAGTTTAACCCCGATACTCAACCTTGAAGCTTTCTTT | TRBV28 | - | medium-sized | TRBJ1-1 | 15
CASSFRAKSSYNEQFF | TGTGCCAGCAGTTTCCGGGCAAAGAGCTCCTACAATGAGCAGTTCTTC | TRBV12-3/TRBV12-4 | - | medium-sized | TRBJ2-1 | 16
CASSLEEYGYTF | TGTGCCAGCAGCTTAGAGGAGTATGGCTACACCTTC | TRBV7-9 | - | medium-sized | TRBJ1-2 | 12
CASSLGGGTTDTQYF | TGTGCCAGCAGCTTGGGGGGGGGGACCACAGATACGCAGTATTTT | TRBV5-5 | TRBD2 | medium-sized | TRBJ2-3 | 15
CASSLAGNSAYEQYF | TGCGCCAGCAGCTTGGCCGGAAACAGTGCGTACGAGCAGTACTTC | TRBV5-1 | - | medium-sized | TRBJ2-7 | 15
CASSLSPSGGARGYTF | TGTGCCAGCAGTTTATCTCCAAGTGGGGGGGCGCGAGGCTACACCTTC | TRBV28 | - | medium-sized | TRBJ1-2 | 16
CSARAAPDRANYGYTF | TGCAGTGCTAGAGCCGCGCCGGACAGGGCGAACTATGGCTACACCTTC | TRBV20-1 | TRBD1 | medium-sized | TRBJ1-2 | 16
CASSLGTGSAKNIQYF | TGCGCCAGCAGCTTAGGGACAGGTTCGGCCAAAAACATTCAGTACTTC | TRBV5-1 | TRBD1 | medium-sized | TRBJ2-4 | 16
CSANPGTRRETQYF | TGCAGTGCCAACCCCGGGACTAGGAGGGAGACCCAGTACTTC | TRBV20-1 | TRBD2 | medium-sized | TRBJ2-5 | 14
CATSRDPPGKVNEQFF | TGTGCCACCAGCAGAGATCCCCCGGGGAAGGTGAATGAGCAGTTCTTC | TRBV15 | - | medium-sized | TRBJ2-1 | 16
CASSPTEDTQYF | TGTGCCAGCAGCCCAACAGAAGATACGCAGTATTTT | TRBV6-2/TRBV6-3 | - | medium-sized | TRBJ2-3 | 12
CSARFPANTEAFF | TGCAGTGCTAGATTTCCAGCCAACACTGAAGCTTTCTTT | TRBV20-1 | - | medium-sized | TRBJ1-1 | 13
CASSLVAGGHHNEQFF | TGCGCCAGCAGCTTGGTAGCGGGGGGGCATCACAATGAGCAGTTCTTC | TRBV5-1 | TRBD2 | - | TRBJ2-1 | 16
CASSLDPSTGELFF | TGCGCCAGCAGCTTGGATCCAAGCACCGGGGAGCTGTTTTTT | TRBV5-1 | - | large | TRBJ2-2 | 14
CASSLDGGAGEQYF | TGCGCCAGCAGCTTGGACGGGGGGGCCGGCGAGCAGTACTTC | TRBV5-1 | TRBD2 | medium-sized | TRBJ2-7 | 14
CASQYRVFTDTQYF | TGTGCCAGTCAATACCGGGTTTTCACAGATACGCAGTATTTT | TRBV25-1 | - | medium-sized | TRBJ2-3 | 14
CAISAGTGQPQHF | TGTGCCATCAGCGCAGGGACGGGTCAGCCCCAGCATTTT | TRBV10-3 | - | medium-sized | TRBJ1-5 | 13
CAIREGLLSYEQYF | TGTGCCATCAGAGAGGGACTCCTGTCCTACGAGCAGTACTTC | TRBV10-3 | - | medium-sized | TRBJ2-7 | 14
CASSPGLSQYF | TGTGCCAGCAGCCCCGGACTATCGCAGTATTTT | TRBV5-5 | - | large | TRBJ2-3 | 11
CASSYRDSFQETQYF | TGTGCCAGTAGCTACCGGGACAGCTTCCAAGAGACCCAGTACTTC | TRBV5-6 | TRBD1 | medium-sized | TRBJ2-5 | 15
CASSTLTGEQYF | TGTGCCAGCAGCACCCTCACGGGGGAGCAGTACTTC | TRBV7-6 | - | medium-sized | TRBJ2-7 | 12
CASSLRSGQVKLFF | TGTGCCAGCAGCCTAAGATCGGGACAGGTGAAACTGTTTTTT | TRBV3-1 | TRBD1 | medium-sized | TRBJ1-4 | 14
CATAPTGNQETQYF | TGTGCCACCGCGCCCACAGGCAACCAAGAGACCCAGTACTTC | TRBV6-6 | - | medium-sized | TRBJ2-5 | 14
CASCRPEGGELFF | TGCGCCAGCTGCCGACCGGAGGGCGGGGAGCTGTTTTTT | TRBV5-1 | - | medium-sized | TRBJ2-2 | 13
CASSIDRAQETQYF | TGTGCCAGTAGTATAGATCGTGCTCAAGAGACCCAGTACTTC | TRBV19 | - | medium-sized | TRBJ2-5 | 14
CASSATGNYGYTF | TGTGCCAGCAGTGCGACAGGGAACTATGGCTACACCTTC | TRBV12-3/TRBV12-4 | TRBD1 | medium-sized | TRBJ1-2 | 13
CASEPGTAYEQYF | TGTGCCAGCGAACCGGGGACGGCCTACGAGCAGTACTTC | TRBV7-9 | - | medium-sized | TRBJ2-7 | 13
CASSLKSGGSTGELFF | TGTGCCAGCAGCCTAAAGAGCGGGGGTTCCACCGGGGAGCTGTTTTTT | TRBV7-2 | TRBD2 | medium-sized | TRBJ2-2 | 16
CSAPDRVAGGTEAFF | TGCAGTGCCCCCGACAGGGTCGCCGGGGGCACTGAAGCTTTCTTT | TRBV20-1 | TRBD1 | medium-sized | TRBJ1-1 | 15
CSARDSPPDTQYF | TGCAGTGCTAGAGATAGTCCTCCCGATACGCAGTATTTT | TRBV20-1 | - | medium-sized | TRBJ2-3 | 13
CASSRREQETQYF | TGTGCCAGCAGCAGGAGGGAGCAAGAGACCCAGTACTTC | TRBV5-4 | - | medium-sized | TRBJ2-5 | 13
CASSKEARGYTF | TGTGCCAGCAGCAAAGAAGCAAGGGGCTACACCTTC | TRBV7-2 | - | medium-sized | TRBJ1-2 | 12
CASSLKISTDTQYF | TGTGCCAGCAGCTTAAAGATCTCGACAGATACGCAGTATTTT | TRBV7-2 | - | medium-sized | TRBJ2-3 | 14
CASSQASGGKTQYF | TGTGCCAGCAGCCAAGCGAGCGGGGGAAAGACCCAGTACTTC | TRBV14 | TRBD2 | medium-sized | TRBJ2-5 | 14
CASSGQGGANVLTF | TGTGCCAGCAGTGGACAGGGAGGGGCCAACGTCCTGACTTTC | TRBV7-8 | TRBD1 | medium-sized | TRBJ2-6 | 14
CASSQVGHILF | TGTGCCAGCAGCCAAGTGGGACACATCCTCTTC | TRBV3-1 | - | medium-sized | TRBJ2-1 | 11
CASTSRSTEAFF | TGTGCCAGCACTTCGAGAAGCACTGAAGCTTTCTTT | TRBV11-3 | - | medium-sized | TRBJ1-1 | 12
CASSQVGTRAAHEQFF | TGCGCCAGCAGCCAAGTCGGGACTAGGGCGGCCCATGAGCAGTTCTTC | TRBV4-1 | TRBD2 | medium-sized | TRBJ2-1 | 16
CASSIYSGPNEKLFF | TGTGCCAGTAGTATTTACAGCGGACCTAATGAAAAACTGTTTTTT | TRBV19 | - | medium-sized | TRBJ1-4 | 15
CSAPQISKGKLFF | TGCAGTGCCCCCCAGATTTCAAAAGGAAAACTGTTTTTT | TRBV20-1 | - | medium-sized | TRBJ1-4 | 13
CASSESSGGTDTQYF | TGTGCCAGCAGTGAGAGTAGCGGGGGCACAGATACGCAGTATTTT | TRBV2 | TRBD2 | medium-sized | TRBJ2-3 | 15
CASRQGVSGEQFF | TGCGCCAGCAGACAGGGGGTATCTGGTGAGCAGTTCTTC | TRBV5-1 | TRBD1 | medium-sized | TRBJ2-1 | 13
CASRRDRNNSPLHF | TGTGCCAGCAGGCGGGACAGAAATAATTCACCCCTCCACTTT | TRBV6-5 | TRBD1 | medium-sized | TRBJ1-6 | 14
CASSKGNPAYF | TGTGCCAGCAGCAAAGGGAACCCCGCGTACTTC | TRBV21-1 | - | large | TRBJ2-5 | 11
CSARADALGTPTYEQYF | TGCAGTGCTAGAGCCGACGCTCTCGGGACACCGACCTACGAGCAGTACTTC | TRBV20-1 | - | medium-sized | TRBJ2-7 | 17
CASSGRDTNTEAFF | TGTGCCAGCAGCGGGCGGGACACTAACACTGAAGCTTTCTTT | TRBV21-1 | - | medium-sized | TRBJ1-1 | 14
CASSSGTSGGTDTQYF | TGTGCCAGCAGCTCCGGGACTAGCGGGGGCACAGATACGCAGTATTTT | TRBV7-3 | TRBD2 | medium-sized | TRBJ2-3 | 16
CASSPNPGGGPYNEQFF | TGTGCCAGCAGCCCTAACCCCGGGGGAGGTCCCTACAATGAGCAGTTCTTC | TRBV4-2 | - | medium-sized | TRBJ2-1 | 17
CASSLALSAYEQYF | TGTGCCAGCAGCTTAGCCCTGTCAGCCTACGAGCAGTACTTC | TRBV7-2 | - | medium-sized | TRBJ2-7 | 14
CASSSLGGTGASISNQPQHF | TGTGCCAGCAGCTCCCTTGGCGGGACAGGGGCGTCAATTAGCAATCAGCCCCAGCATTTT | TRBV7-8 | TRBD1 | medium-sized | TRBJ1-5 | 20
CASSLAGSLSGNTIYF | TGCGCCAGCAGCTTGGCCGGATCACTCTCTGGAAACACCATATATTTT | TRBV5-1 | - | medium-sized | TRBJ1-3 | 16
CATSDLLPDGVGDKNIQYF | TGTGCCACCAGTGATTTGCTTCCCGATGGTGTCGGGGACAAAAACATTCAGTACTTC | TRBV24-1 | - | large | TRBJ2-4 | 19
CASSGELAGLGETQYF | TGTGCCAGCAGTGGTGAACTAGCGGGGTTAGGAGAGACCCAGTACTTC | TRBV6-1 | TRBD2 | medium-sized | TRBJ2-5 | 16
CASSPDRFSYEQYF | TGTGCCAGCAGCCCGGACAGGTTCTCCTACGAGCAGTACTTC | TRBV6-1 | TRBD1 | medium-sized | TRBJ2-7 | 14